This TCR beta chain originates from a study of blood T cell repertoires in COVID-19. Study information: The samples span acute and convalescent COVID-19 from the United States, Italy and Spain. Nucleic acid was either cDNA or gDNA, and it came from T cells, B-cell-depleted T cells, or PBMCs.

Germline V gives CDR1 SGHTA, CDR2 FQGNSA. V dropped 6 bases and J dropped 5 bases, with 13 bases sitting between them. The CDR3 runs 14 residues. Seattle-derived patients entered the study during active infection and were followed longitudinally. In the original processing: Researchers report that nucleated cell counts were estimated from reference gene primer amplification. Clones were read by immunoSEQ multiplex PCR, and TCRdb kept only the in-frame ones, dropping some. Clone size and V and J calls were adopted from that table, with D and trimming inferred from the DNA. The profile shows 350,000 to 450,000 clones, approximately 86% of them singletons.

What was sequenced was peripheral blood. The TCR comes from a woman in her sixties or seventies with COVID-19, enrolled during active disease. The chain employs TRBV7-2 and TRBJ2-2; a possible D gene is TRBD1 (5 bases). The CDR3 DNA reads TGTGCCAGCAGTTTTTCCCGACAGACCGGGGAGCTGTTTTTT. It encodes CASSFSRQTGELFF. The whole variable domain, remainder taken from reference TRBV7-2 and TRBJ2-2, is GAGVSQSPSNKVTEKGKDVELRCDPISGHTALYWYRQSLGQGLEFLIYFQGNSAPDKSGLPSDRFSAERTGGSVSTLTIQRTQQEDSAVYLCASSFSRQTGELFFGEGSRLTVL.